Presented here are 3 T cell receptor beta chains from one specimen sequenced in a study of blood T cell repertoires in COVID-19. Here immunoSEQ multiplex PCR was the method, and the copy in TCRdb shows in-frame clones only, minus some. The sample includes about 70,000 clones, approximately 93% of them seen just once. Sequencing was carried out using peripheral blood. These receptors all come from a man over 45 with COVID-19, enrolled during active disease.

The V and J genes are TRBV7-3 and TRBJ2-1, with D possibly being TRBD1 (6 bases). CDR3 length: 12 amino acids. Trimming took off 6 bases at V and 6 bases at J, with 9 bases between the two ends. Looked up from germline, CDR1 is SGHTA and CDR2 is FQGTGA. The CDR3 sequence: CASSLQGNEQFF. DNA of the CDR3: TGTGCCAGCAGTTTACAGGGCAATGAGCAGTTCTTC.

J is TRBJ2-3 and V is TRBV9; D gene unclear. Per germline, CDR1 SGDLS and CDR2 YYNGEE. CDR3 length: 12 residues. V lost 4 bases and J lost 3, with 6 bases in between. CDR3 bases: TGTGCCAGCAGCAGCACGACAGATACGCAGTATTTT. Translation: CASSSTTDTQYF.

The rearrangement uses TRBV6-5 and TRBJ2-7; the match to TRBD1 covers 8 bases. The V gene end was trimmed by 4 bases and the J gene end by 2 bases; junction bases not matched to a gene: 1. This CDR3 is 13 amino acids long. Germline-derived CDR1 and CDR2 are MNHEY and SVGAGI. The CDR3 DNA reads TGTGCCAGCAGTTCGACAGGGGCCTACGAGCAGTACGTC. This gives the protein CASSSTGAYEQYV.